The rows below give T cell receptor beta chains drawn from one sample of a study of shared clonotypes between healthy human individuals. Produced via immunoSEQ multiplex PCR; TCRdb's table is partial and in-frame only. The data show around 560,000 clones, approximately 95% seen once. Sequencing was carried out using naive CD8+ T cells sorted from blood. The origin of the receptors is a woman aged 25 to 45 in good health. The CDR3 runs from the conserved cysteine through the conserved F or W.

- | TRBV19 | CASSPTGGGSYEQYF
TRBJ2-5 | TRBV7-6 | CASSSGTGDVQYF
TRBJ2-7 | TRBV11-2 | CASSSQVYEQYF
TRBJ1-5 | TRBV23-1 | CASSQRTVRGNQPQHF
TRBJ1-5 | TRBV10-3 | CAISESTGGQPQHF
TRBJ1-2 | TRBV9 | CASSGTGALLNYGYTF
TRBJ2-7 | TRBV5-4 | CASSSGTSGGPLYEQYF
TRBJ2-6 | TRBV5-8 | CASSPFRDSSPSGANVLTF
TRBJ2-2 | TRBV28 | CASSFRGAGTGELFF
TRBJ2-7 | TRBV27 | CASSSGTGGTEQYF
TRBJ2-7 | TRBV27 | CASSTSGSRYEQYF
TRBJ2-1 | TRBV27 | CASRGTSGNPYNEQFF
TRBJ2-7 | TRBV27 | CASSSTGGVPYEQYF
TRBJ2-1 | TRBV7-9 | CASRWDLESSYNEQFF
TRBJ2-7 | TRBV4-2 | CASSQEYGPGYYEQYF
TRBJ2-1 | TRBV27 | CASSFASGVDEQFF
TRBJ1-5 | TRBV25-1 | CASSEFAGSNQPQHF
TRBJ2-7 | TRBV27 | CASSLLRDNYEQYF
TRBJ2-7 | TRBV27 | CASSYLQGAQEQYF
TRBJ2-7 | TRBV11-2 | CASSERTLGYEQYF
TRBJ1-3 | TRBV15 | CATSPDGGTSGNTIYF
TRBJ1-6 | TRBV2 | CASSERVSYNSPLHF
TRBJ2-5 | TRBV27 | CASSRGGETQYF
TRBJ2-7 | TRBV6-1 | CASSQSSGQGYEQYF
TRBJ2-7 | TRBV20-1 | CSVGTGYEQYF
TRBJ2-7 | TRBV27 | CASSFAGGSYEQYF
TRBJ1-5 | TRBV2 | CASSEVYSNQPQHF
TRBJ2-7 | TRBV27 | CASSIWQGSYEQYF
TRBJ2-3 | TRBV27 | CASSLRASTDTQYF
TRBJ2-7 | TRBV28 | CASREREGVYEQYF
TRBJ2-4 | TRBV9 | CASSGRTGVAKNIQYF
TRBJ1-2 | TRBV15 | CATSSLGYGYTF
TRBJ1-1 | TRBV28 | CASSLTTEAFF
- | TRBV28 | CASSPGLAGYEQYF
TRBJ2-2 | TRBV15 | CATSREGQGALSTGELFF
TRBJ2-7 | TRBV18 | CASSPGLAAYEQYF
TRBJ2-5 | TRBV15 | CATRNRGGETQYF
TRBJ1-2 | TRBV20-1 | CSARPAYGYTF
TRBJ2-1 | TRBV19 | CASSIGGGIIVHEQFF
TRBJ2-3 | TRBV11-2 | CASSFIRGGGGTDTQYF
TRBJ1-1 | TRBV9 | CASSVGQMNTEAFF
- | TRBV11-2 | CASSRKSGALSGNTIYF
TRBJ2-7 | TRBV19 | CASSIQPFGEQYF
TRBJ2-3 | TRBV27 | CASSLADTQYF
TRBJ2-7 | TRBV28 | CASQPHRASYEQYF
TRBJ2-1 | TRBV19 | CASSETGPEQFF
TRBJ2-3 | TRBV5-1 | CASSLGLAGTDTQYF
TRBJ2-1 | TRBV29-1 | CSVDLLAGKNYEQFF
TRBJ2-2 | TRBV5-1 | CASSPTHTSPGELFF
TRBJ1-2 | TRBV7-9 | CASSLPDSLLAYTF
TRBJ2-1 | TRBV9 | CASSARGVLVNEQFF
TRBJ2-3 | TRBV9 | CASRPGRGGHTDTQYF
TRBJ2-5 | TRBV7-3 | CASSPGGSRETQYF
TRBJ1-5 | TRBV7-8 | CASSLEFGQIYSNQPQHF
TRBJ2-3 | TRBV4-2 | CASSQDVPLGSTDTQYF
TRBJ2-7 | TRBV11-2 | CASSLDPGPGFYEQYF
TRBJ1-2 | TRBV7-2 | CASSLVLGTGYGYTF